The clone carrying this TCR beta chain was recorded a few times. This entry comes from a study of blood T cell repertoires in COVID-19. Deletions cut 5 bases from V and 7 bases from J, with 12 bases between. The CDR3 has 12 amino acids. Using immunoSEQ multiplex PCR, the repertoire was profiled, and TCRdb retains in-frame clones only, with some absent. Of 85,000 to 100,000 clones listed, 84% were seen once; the top ten hold 17%. The sequenced sample was peripheral blood. This sequence originates from a woman aged 60 to 75 with acute or convalescent COVID-19. The chain recombines TRBV12-3 or TRBV12-4 with TRBJ2-7, with D perhaps TRBD2 (6 bases). CDR3 sequence: CASSPTAGEQYF. CDR3 nucleotides: TGTGCCAGCAGTCCGACGGCGGGGGAGCAGTACTTC.